Shown below are 13 T cell receptor beta chains from a single sample sequenced in a study of blood T cell repertoires in COVID-19. Generated by immunoSEQ multiplex PCR, the TCRdb table keeps only in-frame clones and is missing some. The table records hundreds of thousands of clones, more than 85% of them present only once. The source material was peripheral blood. The receptor set was obtained from a man between 60 and 70 years old with COVID-19, enrolled during active disease.

The chain joins TRBV11-1 to TRBJ2-4; D not certain. The length of the CDR3 is 13 residues. The V gene lost 5 bases and the J gene lost 3 bases, with 8 bases spanning the gap. Per germline, CDR1 SGHAT and CDR2 FQDESV (reference sequence). CDR3 in DNA: TGTGCCAGCAGCGGGCTTGGCAAAAACATTCAGTACTTC. Translated, it gives CASSGLGKNIQYF.

This sequence joins TRBV27 and TRBJ1-5; the D is unclear. The germline V and J ends were trimmed by 8 bases and 7 bases, with 12 bases remaining between them. The CDR3 totals 12 residues. Germline values: CDR1 MNHEY, CDR2 SMNVEV (reference sequence). CDR3 sequence reads: CASGFGGQPQHF. In DNA, the CDR3 is TGTGCCAGCGGCTTCGGCGGGCAGCCCCAGCATTTT.

The chain joins TRBV3-1 (or the pseudogene TRBV3-2) to TRBJ1-2; no firm D call. Between the trimmed V and J ends, which lost 0 bases and 2 bases, there was a span of 16 bases. CDR1 is LGHDT and CDR2 is YNNKEL in the germline V gene (reference sequence). The length of the CDR3 is 17 residues. CDR3 amino acids: CASSQEYSLKPNYGYTF. CDR3 sequence (DNA): TGTGCCAGCAGCCAAGAATACAGTCTAAAGCCCAACTATGGCTACACCTTC.

The chain joins TRBV10-2 to TRBJ2-7, with 8 nucleotides matching TRBD1. V gave up 6 bases and J gave up 3 bases; unmatched junction bases: 13. The CDR3 extends over 16 amino acids. Per germline, CDR1 WSHSY and CDR2 SAAADI. This CDR3 is CASRNYSGQDSYEQYF. The CDR3 bases are TGCGCCAGCAGAAATTATTCGGGACAGGATAGCTACGAGCAGTACTTC.

The chain links TRBV30 to TRBJ2-7, with TRBD1 identical over 8 bases. CDR3 size: 13 residues. Germline lookup yields CDR1 GTSNPN and CDR2 SVGIG (reference sequence). The ends lost 4 bases at V and 3 bases at J; junction bases unmatched: 5. CDR3 region: CAWTGQGIYEQYF. DNA for the CDR3: TGTGCCTGGACCGGACAGGGAATCTACGAGCAGTACTTC.

The chain employs TRBV6-2 or TRBV6-3 and TRBJ2-1, with 11 positions matching TRBD2. Per the germline V gene, CDR1 is MNHEY and CDR2 is SVGEGT. This CDR3 has 16 amino acids. V lost 2 bases to trimming and J lost 7 bases; unmatched junction nucleotides: 7. The CDR3 region has the DNA TGTGCCAGCAGTTACCTAGCGGGAGGTAGTAGGAATGAGCAGTTCTTC. This sequence encodes CASSYLAGGSRNEQFF.

This clone was observed a single time. The rearrangement joins TRBV19 to TRBJ2-5; 11 bases align to TRBD2. Germline loops: CDR1 LNHDA, CDR2 SQIVND (reference sequence). Losses at the gene ends were 6 bases for V and 2 bases for J; bases not matched to a gene: 8. The CDR3 is 16 amino acids. CDR3 sequence reads: CASSSGLAVLQETQYF. For the CDR3, the DNA is TGTGCCAGTAGCTCGGGACTAGCGGTTTTACAAGAGACCCAGTACTTC.

The J gene is TRBJ2-1, the V gene TRBV30; maybe TRBD2 (5 bases). The CDR3 loop spans 15 amino acids. Germline V gene lookup returns CDR1 GTSNPN and CDR2 SVGIG (reference sequence). Trimming removed 8 bases from V and 3 bases from J, with 20 bases in between. The CDR3 protein is CAASKATSLYNEQFF. In nucleotides, the CDR3 is TGTGCCGCATCAAAGGCAACTAGTCTCTACAATGAGCAGTTCTTC. The full variable domain, in which reference TRBV30 and TRBJ2-1 provide the parts outside the CDR3, is SQTIHQWPATLVQPVGSPLSLECTVEGTSNPNLYWYRQAAGRGLQLLFYSVGIGQISSEVPQNLSASRPQDRQFILSSKKLLLSDSGFYLCAASKATSLYNEQFFGPGTRLTVL.

The chain links TRBV6-5 to TRBJ1-5; D is uncertain. Trimming took 5 bases from V and 6 from J, leaving 11 bases between them. The CDR3 spans 13 residues. Germline CDR1 is MNHEY and CDR2 is SVGAGI. The CDR3 loop reads CASSTGGSQPQHF. CDR3 DNA sequence: TGTGCCAGCAGTACCGGAGGGAGTCAGCCCCAGCATTTT.

This clone appeared a single time. The chain carries TRBV28 and TRBJ1-5; D is unresolved. The V gene lost 3 bases and the J gene lost 3 bases, with 18 bases spanning the gap. The CDR3 consists of 17 residues. Germline CDR1 and CDR2: MDHEN and SYDVKM. The CDR3 loop reads CASSFFQAPQDNQPQHF. DNA of the CDR3: TGTGCCAGCAGTTTTTTTCAGGCTCCACAAGACAATCAGCCCCAGCATTTT.

The genes are TRBV11-2 and TRBJ1-1, with 8 bases aligning to TRBD1. The V gene end was trimmed by 2 bases and the J gene end by 4 bases; junction bases not matched to a gene: 9. The germline gives CDR1 SGHAT, CDR2 FQNNGV. The CDR3 sequence is 16 residues long. The CDR3 nucleotides are TGTGCCAGCAGCTTATATCAGGGGGCCTCGAGCACTGAAGCTTTCTTT. Translated: CASSLYQGASSTEAFF.

This clone was seen only once. The chain combines TRBV19 with TRBJ1-3; 10 nucleotides line up with TRBD1. Unmatched junction bases numbered 4, after V lost 8 bases and J lost 0 bases. The CDR3 has 15 residues. Germline V gene sequence: CDR1 LNHDA, CDR2 SQIVND (reference sequence). Written as DNA, the CDR3 is TGTGCCAGTGGGGACAGGGGCTTCTCTGGAAACACCATATATTTT. It codes for CASGDRGFSGNTIYF. The full variable domain, with the rest looked up from reference TRBV19 and TRBJ1-3, is DGGITQSPKYLFRKEGQNVTLSCEQNLNHDAMYWYRQDPGQGLRLIYYSQIVNDFQKGDIAEGYSVSREKKESFPLTVTSAQKNPTAFYLCASGDRGFSGNTIYFGEGSWLTVV.

The genes are TRBV19 and TRBJ1-5; D is unresolved. The V end was cut by 3 bases, the J end by 6 bases, with 6 bases between. The CDR3 spans 12 residues. Per the germline V gene, CDR1 is LNHDA and CDR2 is SQIVND (reference sequence). This CDR3 is CASSIRGQPQHF. In DNA form, the CDR3 reads TGTGCCAGTAGTATTCGGGGTCAGCCCCAGCATTTT.